Detailed here is one TCR beta chain. This entry comes from a study of control samples from healthy donors and cancer patients. Only in-frame clones appear in the TCRdb table, and some are missing; sequencing was by immunoSEQ multiplex PCR. The sample lists about 65,000 clones; less than 95% were seen once. Germline loops: CDR1 SNHLY, CDR2 FYNNEI. This CDR3 comprises 15 residues. Trimming pared 0 bases from V and 2 bases from J, leaving 7 bases between. This chain connects TRBV2 to TRBJ2-2; D might be TRBD1 (5 bases). Specimen: PBMCs. This TCR was sampled from a woman in her fifties or sixties with colorectal cancer. CDR3 protein: CASSEAGPNTGELFF. The CDR3 bases are TGTGCCAGCAGTGAAGCGGGGCCCAACACCGGGGAGCTGTTTTTT. The whole variable domain, remainder taken from reference TRBV2 and TRBJ2-2, is EPEVTQTPSHQVTQMGQEVILRCVPISNHLYFYWYRQILGQKVEFLVSFYNNEISEKSEIFDDQFSVERPDGSNFTLKIRSTKLEDSAMYFCASSEAGPNTGELFFGEGSRLTVL.